This T cell receptor beta chain was identified during a study of blood T cell repertoires in COVID-19. Turning to the study itself: PBMCs, B-cell-depleted T cells, or T cells provided the cDNA or gDNA that made up the material.

Original processing methods: Reference gene primer amplification gave estimated nucleated cell counts. The repertoire was sequenced with immunoSEQ multiplex PCR; TCRdb's copy has only in-frame clones and lacks some. The DNA gave D and trimming, while V, J and clone size come from that table. The sample includes just under 350,000 clones, 90% to 95% seen only once; the top ten take 2.5% to 4%. V was cut by 3 bases and J by 14 bases, with 12 bases left in between. The CDR3 contains 12 residues. Germline CDR1 is SGHDT and CDR2 is YYEEEE. The material sequenced was peripheral blood. The receptor's source is a young woman who had recovered from COVID-19. This chain links TRBV5-6 with TRBJ1-6; D perhaps matches TRBD1 (5 bases). The CDR3 DNA reads TGTGCCAGCAGCTGGGGACTATCGGCCCTCCACTTT. It codes for CASSWGLSALHF. The whole variable domain, filled in from reference TRBV5-6 and TRBJ1-6, reads DAGVTQSPTHLIKTRGQQVTLRCSPKSGHDTVSWYQQALGQGPQFIFQYYEEEERQRGNFPDRFSGHQFPNYSSELNVNALLLGDSALYLCASSWGLSALHFGNGTRLTVT.